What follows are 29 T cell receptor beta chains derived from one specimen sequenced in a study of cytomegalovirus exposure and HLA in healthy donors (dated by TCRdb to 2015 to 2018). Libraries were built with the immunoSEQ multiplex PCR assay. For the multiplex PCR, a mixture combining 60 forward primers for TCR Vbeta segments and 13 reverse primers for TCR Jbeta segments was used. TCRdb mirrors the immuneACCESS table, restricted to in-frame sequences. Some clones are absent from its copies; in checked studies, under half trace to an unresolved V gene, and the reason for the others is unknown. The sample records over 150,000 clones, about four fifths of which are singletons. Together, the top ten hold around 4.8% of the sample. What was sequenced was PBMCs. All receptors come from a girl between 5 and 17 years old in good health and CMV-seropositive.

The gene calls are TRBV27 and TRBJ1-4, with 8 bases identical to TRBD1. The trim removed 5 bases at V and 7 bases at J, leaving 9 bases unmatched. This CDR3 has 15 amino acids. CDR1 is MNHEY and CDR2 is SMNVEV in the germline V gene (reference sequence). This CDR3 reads CASSPRGPGSEKLFF. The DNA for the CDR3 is TGTGCCAGCAGTCCCAGGGGGCCGGGTAGTGAAAAACTGTTTTTT.

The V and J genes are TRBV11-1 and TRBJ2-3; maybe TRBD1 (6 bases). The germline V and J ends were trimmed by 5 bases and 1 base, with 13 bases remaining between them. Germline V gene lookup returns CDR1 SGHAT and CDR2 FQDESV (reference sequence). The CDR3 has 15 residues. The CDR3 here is CASSASGAGTDTQYF. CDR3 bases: TGTGCCAGCAGCGCGTCAGGGGCAGGCACAGATACGCAGTATTTT.

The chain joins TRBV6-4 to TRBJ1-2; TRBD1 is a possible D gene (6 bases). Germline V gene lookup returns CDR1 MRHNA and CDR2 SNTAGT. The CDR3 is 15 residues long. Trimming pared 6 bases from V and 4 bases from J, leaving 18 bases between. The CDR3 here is CASRPQGLPIYGYTF. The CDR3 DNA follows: TGTGCCAGCAGGCCTCAGGGGTTACCAATCTATGGCTACACCTTC.

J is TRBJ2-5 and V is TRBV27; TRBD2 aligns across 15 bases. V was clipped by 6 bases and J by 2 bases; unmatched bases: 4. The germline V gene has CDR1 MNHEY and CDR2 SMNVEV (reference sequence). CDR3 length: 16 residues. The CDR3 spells CASSLGLAGGQETQYF. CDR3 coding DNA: TGTGCCAGCAGCCTAGGACTAGCGGGGGGGCAAGAGACCCAGTACTTC.

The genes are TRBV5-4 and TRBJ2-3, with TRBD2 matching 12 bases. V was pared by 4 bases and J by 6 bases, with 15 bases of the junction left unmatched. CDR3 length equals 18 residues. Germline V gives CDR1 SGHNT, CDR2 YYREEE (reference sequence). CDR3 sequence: CASSQHPRTSGTEDTQYF. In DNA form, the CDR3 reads TGTGCCAGCAGCCAACACCCGAGGACTAGCGGGACCGAGGATACGCAGTATTTT.

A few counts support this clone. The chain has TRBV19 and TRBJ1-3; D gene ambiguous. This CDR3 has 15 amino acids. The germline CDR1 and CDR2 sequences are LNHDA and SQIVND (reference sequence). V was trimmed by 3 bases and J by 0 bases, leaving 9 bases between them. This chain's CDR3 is CASSMRSPSGNTIYF. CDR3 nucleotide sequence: TGTGCCAGTAGTATGCGTAGCCCCTCTGGAAACACCATATATTTT.

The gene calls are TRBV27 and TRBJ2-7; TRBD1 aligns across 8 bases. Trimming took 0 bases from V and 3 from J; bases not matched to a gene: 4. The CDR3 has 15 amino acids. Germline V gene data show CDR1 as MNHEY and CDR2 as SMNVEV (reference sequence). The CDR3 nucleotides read TGTGCCAGCAGTTTATCGAGCGGACAGGGCTACGAGCAGTACTTC. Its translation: CASSLSSGQGYEQYF.

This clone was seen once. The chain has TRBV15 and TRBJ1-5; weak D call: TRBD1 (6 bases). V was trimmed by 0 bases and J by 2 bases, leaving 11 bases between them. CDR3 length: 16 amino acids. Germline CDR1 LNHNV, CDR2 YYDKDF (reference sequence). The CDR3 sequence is CATSREQGRGNQPQHF. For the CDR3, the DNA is TGTGCCACCAGCAGAGAGCAGGGGCGAGGCAATCAGCCCCAGCATTTT.

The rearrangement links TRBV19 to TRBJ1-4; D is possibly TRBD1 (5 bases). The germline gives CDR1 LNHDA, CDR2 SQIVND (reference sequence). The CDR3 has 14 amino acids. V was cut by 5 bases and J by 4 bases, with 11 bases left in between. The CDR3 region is CASSGAGLNEKLFF. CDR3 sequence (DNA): TGTGCCAGTAGTGGGGCAGGCCTTAATGAAAAACTGTTTTTT.

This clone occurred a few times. The CDR3, as DNA: TGTGCCAGCAGCCAACAGGGGGGGACCGGGGAGCTGTTTTTT. Its protein product is CASSQQGGTGELFF. J is TRBJ2-2 and V is TRBV9, with D tentatively TRBD1 (8 bases). The CDR3 is 14 residues long. Trimming removed 4 bases from V and 5 bases from J, with 12 bases in between. Germline CDR1 is SGDLS and CDR2 is YYNGEE.

As DNA, the CDR3 is TGTGCCAGCAGCCCCACCTACGAGCAGTACTTC. Encoded protein: CASSPTYEQYF. The chain has TRBV9 and TRBJ2-7, with D uncertain. Trimming left V 4 bases short and J 2 bases short, with 4 bases between. CDR3 length: 11 residues. Germline V gives CDR1 SGDLS, CDR2 YYNGEE.

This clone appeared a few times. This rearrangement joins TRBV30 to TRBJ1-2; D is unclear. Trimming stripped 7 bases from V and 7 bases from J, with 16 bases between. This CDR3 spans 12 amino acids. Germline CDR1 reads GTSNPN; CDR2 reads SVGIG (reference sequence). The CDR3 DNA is TGTGCCTCCCCATCTCTCGCCGGTGGCTACACCTTC. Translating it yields CASPSLAGGYTF. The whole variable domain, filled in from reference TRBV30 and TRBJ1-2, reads SQTIHQWPATLVQPVGSPLSLECTVEGTSNPNLYWYRQAAGRGLQLLFYSVGIGQISSEVPQNLSASRPQDRQFILSSKKLLLSDSGFYLCASPSLAGGYTFGSGTRLTVV.

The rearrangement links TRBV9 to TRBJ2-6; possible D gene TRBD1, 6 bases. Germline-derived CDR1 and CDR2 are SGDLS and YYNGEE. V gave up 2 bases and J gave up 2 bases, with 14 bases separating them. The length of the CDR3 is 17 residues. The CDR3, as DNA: TGTGCCAGCAGCGTGCCAGGGGTGTCGACTGGGGCCAACGTCCTGACTTTC. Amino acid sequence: CASSVPGVSTGANVLTF.

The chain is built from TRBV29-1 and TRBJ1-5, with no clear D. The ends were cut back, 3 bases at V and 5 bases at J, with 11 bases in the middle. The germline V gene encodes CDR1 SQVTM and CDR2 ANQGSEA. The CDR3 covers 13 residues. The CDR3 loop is CSVEEDLDQPQHF. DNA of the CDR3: TGCAGCGTTGAGGAGGACTTGGATCAGCCCCAGCATTTT.

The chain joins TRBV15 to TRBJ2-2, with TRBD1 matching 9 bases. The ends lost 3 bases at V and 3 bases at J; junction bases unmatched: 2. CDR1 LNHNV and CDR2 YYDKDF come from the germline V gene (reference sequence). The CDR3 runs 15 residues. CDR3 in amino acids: CATSRGQGDTGELFF. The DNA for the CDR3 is TGTGCCACCAGCAGGGGACAGGGCGACACCGGGGAGCTGTTTTTT.

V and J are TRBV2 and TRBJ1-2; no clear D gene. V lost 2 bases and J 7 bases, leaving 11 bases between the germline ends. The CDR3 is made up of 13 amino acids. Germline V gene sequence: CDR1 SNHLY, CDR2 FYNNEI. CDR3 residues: CASSERNIFGYTF. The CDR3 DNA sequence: TGTGCCAGCAGTGAAAGAAACATCTTTGGCTACACCTTC. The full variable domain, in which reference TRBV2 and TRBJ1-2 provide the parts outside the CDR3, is EPEVTQTPSHQVTQMGQEVILRCVPISNHLYFYWYRQILGQKVEFLVSFYNNEISEKSEIFDDQFSVERPDGSNFTLKIRSTKLEDSAMYFCASSERNIFGYTFGSGTRLTVV.

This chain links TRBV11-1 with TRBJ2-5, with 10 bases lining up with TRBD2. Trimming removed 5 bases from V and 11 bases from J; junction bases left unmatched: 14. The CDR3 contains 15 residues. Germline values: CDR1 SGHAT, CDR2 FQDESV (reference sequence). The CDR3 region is CASSADGAGGGEQYF. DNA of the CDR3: TGTGCCAGCAGCGCCGACGGAGCGGGGGGGGGAGAGCAGTACTTC.

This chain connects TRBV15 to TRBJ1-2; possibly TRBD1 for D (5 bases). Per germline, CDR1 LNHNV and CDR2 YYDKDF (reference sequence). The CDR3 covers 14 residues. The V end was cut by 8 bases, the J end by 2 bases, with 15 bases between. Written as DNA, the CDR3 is TGTGCCACCGCGAGGCGTAGGGGAAACTATGGCTACACCTTC. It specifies CATARRRGNYGYTF.

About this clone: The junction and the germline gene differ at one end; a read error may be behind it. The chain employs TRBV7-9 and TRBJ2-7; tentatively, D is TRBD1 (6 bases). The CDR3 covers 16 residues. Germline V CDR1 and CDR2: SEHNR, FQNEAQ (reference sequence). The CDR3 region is CSSSYQTDSSSYEQYF. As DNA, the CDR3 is TGTTCCAGCAGCTACCAGACGGACAGTAGCTCCTACGAGCAGTACTTC.

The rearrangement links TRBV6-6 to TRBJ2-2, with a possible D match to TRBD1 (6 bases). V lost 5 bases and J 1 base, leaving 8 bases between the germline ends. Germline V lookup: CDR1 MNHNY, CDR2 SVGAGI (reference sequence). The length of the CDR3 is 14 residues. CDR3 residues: CASSPGQNTGELFF. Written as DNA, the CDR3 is TGTGCCAGCAGTCCGGGACAGAACACCGGGGAGCTGTTTTTT.

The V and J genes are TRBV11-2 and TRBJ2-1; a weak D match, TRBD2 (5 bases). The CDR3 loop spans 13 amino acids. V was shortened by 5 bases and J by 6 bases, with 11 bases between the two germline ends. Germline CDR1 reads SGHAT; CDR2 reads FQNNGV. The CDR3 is CASSRSRVNEQFF. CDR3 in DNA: TGTGCCAGCAGCCGATCGCGGGTCAATGAGCAGTTCTTC.

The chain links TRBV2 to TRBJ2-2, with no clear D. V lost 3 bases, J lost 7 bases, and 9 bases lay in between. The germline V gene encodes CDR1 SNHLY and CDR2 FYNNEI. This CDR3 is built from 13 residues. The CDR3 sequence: CASSEEYNGELFF. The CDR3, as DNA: TGTGCCAGCAGTGAGGAGTACAACGGGGAGCTGTTTTTT.

The CDR3 DNA reads TGTGCCTGCAACAGGGACGGCTATGGCTACACCTTC. It translates to CACNRDGYGYTF. The rearrangement uses TRBV30 and TRBJ1-2; D perhaps matches TRBD1 (6 bases). V was clipped by 6 bases and J by 4 bases, with 12 bases between them. Per the germline V gene, CDR1 is GTSNPN and CDR2 is SVGIG (reference sequence). CDR3 size: 12 residues.

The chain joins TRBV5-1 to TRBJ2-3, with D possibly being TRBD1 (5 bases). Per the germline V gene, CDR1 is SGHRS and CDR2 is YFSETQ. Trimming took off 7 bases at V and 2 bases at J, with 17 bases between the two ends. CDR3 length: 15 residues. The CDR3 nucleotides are TGCGCCAGCGGTGATGATACAGGTCCCACAGATACGCAGTATTTT. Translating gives CASGDDTGPTDTQYF.

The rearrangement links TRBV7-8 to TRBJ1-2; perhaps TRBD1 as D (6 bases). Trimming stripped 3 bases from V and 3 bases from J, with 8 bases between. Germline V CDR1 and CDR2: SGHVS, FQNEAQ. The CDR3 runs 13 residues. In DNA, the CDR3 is TGTGCCAGCAGCTTTGCAGGGGACTATGGCTACACCTTC. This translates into CASSFAGDYGYTF.

The chain's CDR3 is CAISEIPGPGGYEQYF. CDR3 DNA: TGTGCCATCAGTGAGATTCCGGGACCCGGAGGGTACGAGCAGTACTTC. This chain links TRBV10-3 with TRBJ2-5; D may be TRBD2 (6 bases). The end of the DNA fits TRBJ2-7 better, so the J call may be wrong. Germline-derived CDR1 and CDR2 are ENHRY and SYGVKD. CDR3 length equals 16 residues.

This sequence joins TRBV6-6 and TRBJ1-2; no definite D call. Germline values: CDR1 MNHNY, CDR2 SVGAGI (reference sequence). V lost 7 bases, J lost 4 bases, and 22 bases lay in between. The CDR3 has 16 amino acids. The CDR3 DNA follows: TGTGCCAGCACCCGAGTAGTTCAACTCCAAGCCTATGGCTACACCTTC. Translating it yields CASTRVVQLQAYGYTF.

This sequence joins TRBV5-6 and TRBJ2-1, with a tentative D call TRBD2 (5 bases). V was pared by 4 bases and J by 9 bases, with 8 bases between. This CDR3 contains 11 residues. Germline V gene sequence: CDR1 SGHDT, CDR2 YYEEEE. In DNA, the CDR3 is TGTGCCAGCAGCCTGGGGAGTGAGCAGTTCTTC. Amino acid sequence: CASSLGSEQFF. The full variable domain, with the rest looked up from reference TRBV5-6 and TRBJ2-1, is DAGVTQSPTHLIKTRGQQVTLRCSPKSGHDTVSWYQQALGQGPQFIFQYYEEEERQRGNFPDRFSGHQFPNYSSELNVNALLLGDSALYLCASSLGSEQFFGPGTRLTVL.

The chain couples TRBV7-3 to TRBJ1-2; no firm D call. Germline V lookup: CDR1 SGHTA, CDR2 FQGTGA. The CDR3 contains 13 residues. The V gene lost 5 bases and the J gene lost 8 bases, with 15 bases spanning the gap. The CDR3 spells CASSRGGGEGYTF. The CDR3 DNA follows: TGTGCCAGCAGCAGAGGTGGCGGGGAGGGCTACACCTTC. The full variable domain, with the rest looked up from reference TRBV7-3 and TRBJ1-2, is GAGVSQTPSNKVTEKGKYVELRCDPISGHTALYWYRQSLGQGPEFLIYFQGTGAADDSGLPNDRFFAVRPEGSVSTLKIQRTERGDSAVYLCASSRGGGEGYTFGSGTRLTVV.